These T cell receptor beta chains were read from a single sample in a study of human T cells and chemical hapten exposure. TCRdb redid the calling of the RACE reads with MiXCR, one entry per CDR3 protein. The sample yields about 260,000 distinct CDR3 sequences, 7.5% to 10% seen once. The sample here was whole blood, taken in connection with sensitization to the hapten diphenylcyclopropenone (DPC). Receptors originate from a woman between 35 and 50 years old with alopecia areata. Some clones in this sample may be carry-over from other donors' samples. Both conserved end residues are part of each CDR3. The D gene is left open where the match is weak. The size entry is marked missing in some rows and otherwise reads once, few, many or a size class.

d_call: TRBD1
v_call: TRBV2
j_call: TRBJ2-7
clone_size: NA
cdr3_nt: TGTGCCAGCAGTGACCCGGGACAGTTTTACGAGCAGTACTTC
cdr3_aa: CASSDPGQFYEQYF

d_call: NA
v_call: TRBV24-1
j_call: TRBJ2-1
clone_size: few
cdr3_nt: TGTGCCACCAGTCGCTCTACCGGGCCTCGGCAGTTCTTC
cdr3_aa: CATSRSTGPRQFF

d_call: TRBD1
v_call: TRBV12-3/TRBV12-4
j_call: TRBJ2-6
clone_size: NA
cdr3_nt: TGTGCCAGCAGTTATGGACAGGGCCTCTCTGGGGCCAACGTCCTGACTTTC
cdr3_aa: CASSYGQGLSGANVLTF

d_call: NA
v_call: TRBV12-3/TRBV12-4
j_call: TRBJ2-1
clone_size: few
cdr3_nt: TGTGCCAGCAGCCTCCAAGGGGAGGACTACAATGAGCAGTTCTTC
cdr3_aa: CASSLQGEDYNEQFF

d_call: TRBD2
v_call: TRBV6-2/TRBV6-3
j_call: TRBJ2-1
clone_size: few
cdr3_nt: TGTGCCAGCACCCACCGGACTAGCGGGAGGGGGAATGAGCAGTTCTTC
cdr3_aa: CASTHRTSGRGNEQFF

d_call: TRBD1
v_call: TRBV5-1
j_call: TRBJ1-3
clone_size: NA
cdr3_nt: TGCGCCAGCAGCCCCCTTACAGGGGGTTTCTCTGGAAACACCATATATTTT
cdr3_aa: CASSPLTGGFSGNTIYF

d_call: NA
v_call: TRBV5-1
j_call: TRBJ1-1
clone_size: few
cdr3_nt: TGCGCCAGCAGCTTGGGGGCCCGACAGAGGGGTGAAGCTTTCTTT
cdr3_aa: CASSLGARQRGEAFF

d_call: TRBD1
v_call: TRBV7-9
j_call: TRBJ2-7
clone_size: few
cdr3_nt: TGTGCCAGCAGCTCAGGGACAGGGGGAGCCTACGAGCAGTACTTC
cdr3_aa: CASSSGTGGAYEQYF

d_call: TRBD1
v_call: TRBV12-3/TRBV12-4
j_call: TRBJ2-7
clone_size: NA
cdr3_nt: TGTGCCAGCAGTCGGACAGGCCGGGGCGAGCAGTACTTC
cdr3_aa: CASSRTGRGEQYF

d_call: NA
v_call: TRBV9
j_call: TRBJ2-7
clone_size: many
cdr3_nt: TGTGCCAGCAGCGTAGACATGGATTTCTCCTACGAGCAGTACTTC
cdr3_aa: CASSVDMDFSYEQYF